Shown below are 22 T cell receptor beta chains from a single sample sequenced in a study of immune characteristics of hereditary and idiopathic chronic pancreatitis. The pancreas tissue came from patients undergoing total pancreatectomy with islet autotransplantation. The assay was immunoSEQ multiplex PCR, and TCRdb's table has in-frame clones only and misses some. Of 9,000 to 10,000 clones in the sample, roughly 83% were seen once. The source material was pancreas tissue with idiopathic chronic pancreatitis. All receptors derive from a human donor with chronic pancreatitis.

The chain employs TRBV10-3 and TRBJ1-1, with D possibly being TRBD1 (6 bases). CDR1 is ENHRY and CDR2 is SYGVKD in the germline V gene. The CDR3 loop spans 13 amino acids. V was pared by 8 bases and J by 5 bases, with 15 bases between. The CDR3 loop reads CAIGWRGKTEAFF. The CDR3 region has the DNA TGTGCCATCGGATGGAGGGGGAAGACTGAAGCTTTCTTT.

Points on this clone: A junction end diverges from the germline sequence, so it may reflect a read error. The chain couples TRBV5-8 to TRBJ1-2; D not resolved. Germline V CDR1 and CDR2: SGHTS, YDEGEE. The CDR3 length is 12 residues. The CDR3 DNA is TGTGCCAGCAGCCTCAGACTCGGGCAACGGCTCTTC. This encodes CASSLRLGQRLF. Filled out from reference TRBV5-8 and TRBJ1-2, the complete variable domain reads EAGVTQSPTHLIKTRGQQATLRCSPISGHTSVYWYQQALGLGLQFLLWYDEGEERNRGNFPPRFSGRQFPNYSSELNVNALELEDSALYLCASSLRLGQRLFGSGTRLTVV.

The rearrangement joins TRBV2 to TRBJ2-4; the match to TRBD1 covers 10 bases. V dropped 6 bases and J dropped 7; count of bases not matched to a gene: 12. Germline loops: CDR1 SNHLY, CDR2 FYNNEI. This CDR3 comprises 16 residues. Here the CDR3 reads CASSGKPGQGTNIQYF. CDR3 bases: TGTGCCAGCAGCGGGAAGCCGGGACAGGGGACGAACATTCAGTACTTC.

The CDR3 region has the DNA TGTGCCAGCAGTTACGGCTGGGACAGGTACACTGAAGCTTTCTTT. Its protein is CASSYGWDRYTEAFF. The V gene is TRBV6-5, the J gene TRBJ1-1; 8 bases align to TRBD1. CDR1 and CDR2 from the germline V gene are MNHEY and SVGAGI. The CDR3 totals 15 residues. Trimming removed 2 bases from V and 3 bases from J; junction bases left unmatched: 5.

The J gene is TRBJ1-1, the V gene TRBV10-1; TRBD1 is a possible D gene (5 bases). The CDR3 has 13 amino acids. Trimming removed 4 bases at V and 8 bases at J, with 14 bases between. CDR1 is WNHNN, CDR2 SYGVQD, per germline (reference sequence). The CDR3 DNA is TGCGCCAGCAGTGGCAGCGGACGGGGCGAAGCTTTCTTT. Protein product: CASSGSGRGEAFF.

This clone appeared once. This rearrangement joins TRBV19 to TRBJ2-6; 9 bases agree with TRBD1. The CDR3 runs to 18 residues. From germline, CDR1 is LNHDA and CDR2 SQIVND (reference sequence). Trimming removed 5 bases from V and 1 base from J; junction bases left unmatched: 9. The CDR3: CASSPWDRAMSGANVLTF. The CDR3 DNA reads as TGTGCCAGTAGTCCCTGGGACAGGGCCATGTCTGGGGCCAACGTCCTGACTTTC.

The rearrangement links TRBV13 to TRBJ2-7; 7 nucleotides match TRBD1. This CDR3 is built from 17 residues. The V gene's germline CDR1 is PRHDT and CDR2 FYEKMQ (reference sequence). V lost 1 base, J lost 5 bases, and 14 bases stayed unmatched. Here the CDR3 DNA reads TGTGCCAGCAGCTTAGAACGACAGGGTAACAAAATGGACGAGCAGTACTTC. This encodes CASSLERQGNKMDEQYF.

The chain carries TRBV27 and TRBJ1-2, with 7 nucleotides matching TRBD1. The germline CDR1 and CDR2 sequences are MNHEY and SMNVEV (reference sequence). V shed 6 bases, J shed 1 base, and the junction held 14 bases outside the gene matches. This CDR3 is built from 17 residues. DNA of the CDR3: TGTGCCAGCAGCCAGAGACAGGGAGGGGGGATTAACTATGGCTACACCTTC. It yields the protein CASSQRQGGGINYGYTF.

J is TRBJ1-1 and V is TRBV9, with a tentative D call TRBD1 (5 bases). V was cut by 0 bases and J by 4 bases, with 16 bases left in between. CDR1 and CDR2 (germline): SGDLS, YYNGEE. The CDR3 has 16 residues. CDR3 nucleotides: TGTGCCAGCAGCGTAGATATCGGCGGCGGGGGCACTGAAGCTTTCTTT. It translates to CASSVDIGGGGTEAFF.

This chain uses TRBV19 with TRBJ1-2; tentative D call: TRBD1 (5 bases). V lost 8 bases, J lost 0 bases, and 16 bases lay in between. Germline loops: CDR1 LNHDA, CDR2 SQIVND (reference sequence). The CDR3 runs to 15 residues. CDR3 sequence reads: CASRPTGAPNYGYTF. CDR3 DNA: TGTGCCAGTCGACCTACAGGCGCTCCTAACTATGGCTACACCTTC.

The V gene is TRBV25-1, the J gene TRBJ2-3; possible D gene TRBD2, 6 bases. The V and J ends lost 1 base and 2 bases respectively, with 13 bases between them. Germline CDR1 and CDR2: MGHDK and SYGVNS. This CDR3 region has 16 residues. The CDR3 region is CASSESVTRSTDTQYF. The CDR3 nucleotides read TGTGCCAGCAGTGAATCCGTGACTAGGTCCACAGATACGCAGTATTTT.

This chain links TRBV5-1 with TRBJ1-2; D is unclear. Germline V gene lookup returns CDR1 SGHRS and CDR2 YFSETQ. With 0 bases removed from V and 5 bases from J, the gap between germline ends came to 8 bases. The CDR3 runs 13 residues. CDR3 in DNA: TGCGCCAGCAGCTTGGACCACAATTATGGCTACACCTTC. Encoded protein: CASSLDHNYGYTF.

The chain carries TRBV14 and TRBJ2-7; D not resolved. Trimming took 1 base from V and 0 from J, leaving 10 bases between them. This CDR3 has 15 amino acids. Germline assignment: CDR1 SGHDN and CDR2 FVKESK. The CDR3 coding sequence is TGTGCCAGCAGCCAAGTCCCGGCACTCTCCTACGAGCAGTACTTC. Its protein product is CASSQVPALSYEQYF.

This chain uses TRBV2 with TRBJ2-1; D unresolved. Germline-derived CDR1 and CDR2 are SNHLY and FYNNEI. CDR3 length: 15 amino acids. The ends were cut back, 3 bases at V and 0 bases at J, with 9 bases in the middle. Here the CDR3 DNA reads TGTGCCAGCAGTGAGGGTTTCAGCTCCTACAATGAGCAGTTCTTC. This gives the protein CASSEGFSSYNEQFF.

The chain links TRBV19 to TRBJ1-4; weak D call: TRBD1 (6 bases). The CDR3 covers 15 residues. The V and J ends lost 5 bases and 7 bases respectively, with 17 bases between them. The germline gives CDR1 LNHDA, CDR2 SQIVND (reference sequence). CDR3 loop: CASSYNFRGSEKLFF. The CDR3 DNA is TGTGCCAGTAGTTATAACTTCAGGGGAAGTGAAAAACTGTTTTTT.

In its sample, this clone was seen a few times. The chain employs TRBV6-5 and TRBJ1-5; no clear D. The V gene lost 5 bases and the J gene lost 9 bases, with 11 bases spanning the gap. The V gene's germline CDR1 is MNHEY and CDR2 SVGAGI. This CDR3 comprises 12 residues. The CDR3 DNA sequence: TGTGCCAGCAGTCTACCCGCGGGGCCCCAGCATTTT. This translates into CASSLPAGPQHF.

The J gene is TRBJ1-6, the V gene TRBV19, with D unresolved. Per germline, CDR1 LNHDA and CDR2 SQIVND (reference sequence). Deletions cut 1 base from V and 0 bases from J, with 10 bases between. The CDR3 length is 17 residues. The CDR3 DNA is TGTGCCAGTAGTATAGGAGGCAGCTTCTCCTATAATTCACCCCTCCACTTT. Protein: CASSIGGSFSYNSPLHF.

The rearrangement uses TRBV6-2 or TRBV6-3 and TRBJ1-1; D gene ambiguous. The CDR3 is 11 residues long. V was shortened by 2 bases and J by 4 bases, with 2 bases between the two germline ends. CDR1 is MNHEY and CDR2 is SVGEGT in the germline V gene. DNA of the CDR3: TGTGCCAGCAGTTACAGCACTGAAGCTTTCTTT. Its protein product is CASSYSTEAFF.

The table lists this clone with a few counts. V gene TRBV7-9 combines with J gene TRBJ1-1; D is possibly TRBD1 (5 bases). The CDR3 runs to 14 residues. Germline V lookup: CDR1 SEHNR, CDR2 FQNEAQ (reference sequence). V was pared by 11 bases and J by 1 base, with 17 bases between. Here the CDR3 DNA reads TGTGCCCACCAGGGCGGGACTGAGAACACTGAAGCTTTCTTT. This codes for CAHQGGTENTEAFF.

This chain connects TRBV2 to TRBJ1-2; D remains unclear. Between the trimmed V and J ends, which lost 0 bases and 8 bases, there was a span of 13 bases. There are 14 residues in the CDR3. Germline CDR1 and CDR2: SNHLY and FYNNEI. The CDR3 spells CASSEARSSGGYTF. The CDR3 nucleotides read TGTGCCAGCAGTGAAGCGCGGAGTAGTGGGGGCTACACCTTC. The variable domain in full, with the rest retrieved from reference TRBV2 and TRBJ1-2, is EPEVTQTPSHQVTQMGQEVILRCVPISNHLYFYWYRQILGQKVEFLVSFYNNEISEKSEIFDDQFSVERPDGSNFTLKIRSTKLEDSAMYFCASSEARSSGGYTFGSGTRLTVV.

The rearrangement links TRBV28 to TRBJ1-4; no reliable D call. CDR1 is MDHEN and CDR2 is SYDVKM in the germline V gene. The length of the CDR3 is 13 residues. The V end was cut by 4 bases, the J end by 8 bases, with 11 bases between. The CDR3 region has the DNA TGTGCCAGCAGTTCAACTATTCGGGAAAAACTGTTTTTT. It translates to CASSSTIREKLFF.

The chain is built from TRBV6-1 and TRBJ1-5, with 7 bases fitting TRBD1. This CDR3 has 17 amino acids. Germline values: CDR1 MNHNS, CDR2 SASEGT. Trimming removed 3 bases from V and 0 bases from J; junction bases left unmatched: 8. The CDR3 DNA reads as TGTGCCAGCAGTGACGGCACCGGGACAGATAGCAATCAGCCCCAGCATTTT. Translated, it gives CASSDGTGTDSNQPQHF.